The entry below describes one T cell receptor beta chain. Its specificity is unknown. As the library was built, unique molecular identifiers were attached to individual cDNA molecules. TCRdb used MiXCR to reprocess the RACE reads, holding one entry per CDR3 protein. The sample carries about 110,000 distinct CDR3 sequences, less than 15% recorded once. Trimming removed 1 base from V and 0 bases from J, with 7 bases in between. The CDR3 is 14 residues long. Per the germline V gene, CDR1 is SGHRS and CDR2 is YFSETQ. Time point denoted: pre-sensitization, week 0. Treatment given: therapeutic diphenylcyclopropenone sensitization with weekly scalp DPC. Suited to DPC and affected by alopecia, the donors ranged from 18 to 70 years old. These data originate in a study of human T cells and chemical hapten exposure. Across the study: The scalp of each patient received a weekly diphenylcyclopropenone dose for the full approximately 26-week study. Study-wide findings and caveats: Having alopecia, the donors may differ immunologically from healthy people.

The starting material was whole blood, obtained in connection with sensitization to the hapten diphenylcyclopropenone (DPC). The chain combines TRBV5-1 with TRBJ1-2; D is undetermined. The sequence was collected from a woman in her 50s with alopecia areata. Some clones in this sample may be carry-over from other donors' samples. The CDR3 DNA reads TGCGCCAGCAGCTTGTCCTACACTAACTATGGCTACACCTTC. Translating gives CASSLSYTNYGYTF.